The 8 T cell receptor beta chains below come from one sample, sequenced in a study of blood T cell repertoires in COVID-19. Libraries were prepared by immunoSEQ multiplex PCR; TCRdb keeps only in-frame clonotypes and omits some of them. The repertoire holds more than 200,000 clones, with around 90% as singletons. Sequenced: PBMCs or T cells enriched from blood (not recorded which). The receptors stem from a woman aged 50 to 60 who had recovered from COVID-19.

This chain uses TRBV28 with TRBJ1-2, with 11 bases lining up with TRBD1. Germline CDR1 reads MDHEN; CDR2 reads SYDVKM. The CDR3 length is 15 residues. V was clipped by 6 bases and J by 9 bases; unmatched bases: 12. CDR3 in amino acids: CASRFQGQGVASYTF. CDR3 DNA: TGTGCCAGCAGGTTTCAGGGACAGGGGGTCGCGAGCTACACCTTC.

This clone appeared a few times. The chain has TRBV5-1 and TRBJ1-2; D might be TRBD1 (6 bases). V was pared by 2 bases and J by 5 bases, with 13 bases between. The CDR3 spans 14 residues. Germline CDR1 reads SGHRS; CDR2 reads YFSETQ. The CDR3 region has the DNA TGCGCCAGCAGCTTCCGGGACAATGGGTATGGCTACACCTTC. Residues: CASSFRDNGYGYTF.

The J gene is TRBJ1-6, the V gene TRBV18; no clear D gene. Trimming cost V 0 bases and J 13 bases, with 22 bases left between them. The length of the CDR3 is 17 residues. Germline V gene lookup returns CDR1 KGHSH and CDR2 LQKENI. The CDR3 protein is CASSPPGVSPTVFPLHF. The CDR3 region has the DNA TGTGCCAGCTCACCACCGGGAGTCTCCCCAACCGTTTTTCCCCTCCACTTT.

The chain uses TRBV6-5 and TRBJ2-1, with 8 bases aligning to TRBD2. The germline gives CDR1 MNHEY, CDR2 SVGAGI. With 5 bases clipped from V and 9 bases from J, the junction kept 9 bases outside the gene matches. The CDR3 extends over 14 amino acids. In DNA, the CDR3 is TGTGCCAGCAGTCCCGGACTAGCCTGGGCTGAGCAGTTCTTC. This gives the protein CASSPGLAWAEQFF.

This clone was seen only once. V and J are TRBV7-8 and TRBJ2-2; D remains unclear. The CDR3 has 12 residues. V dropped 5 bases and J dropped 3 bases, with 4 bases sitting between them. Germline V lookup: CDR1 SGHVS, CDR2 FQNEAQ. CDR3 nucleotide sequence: TGTGCCAGCAGCCCAGACACCGGGGAGCTGTTTTTT. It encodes CASSPDTGELFF.

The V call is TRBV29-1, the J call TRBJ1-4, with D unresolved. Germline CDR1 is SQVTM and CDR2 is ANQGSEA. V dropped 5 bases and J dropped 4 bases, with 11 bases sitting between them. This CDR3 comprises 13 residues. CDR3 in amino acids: CSVSRGNNEKLFF. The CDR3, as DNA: TGCAGCGTTTCGCGGGGAAATAATGAAAAACTGTTTTTT. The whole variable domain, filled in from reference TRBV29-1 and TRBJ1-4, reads SAVISQKPSRDICQRGTSLTIQCQVDSQVTMMFWYRQQPGQSLTLIATANQGSEATYESGFVIDKFPISRPNLTFSTLTVSNMSPEDSSIYLCSVSRGNNEKLFFGSGTQLSVL.

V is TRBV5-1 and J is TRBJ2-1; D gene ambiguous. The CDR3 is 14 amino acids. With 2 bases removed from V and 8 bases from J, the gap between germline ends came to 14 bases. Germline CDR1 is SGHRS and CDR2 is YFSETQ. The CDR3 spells CASSFAVLSDEQFF. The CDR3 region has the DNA TGCGCCAGCAGCTTCGCGGTTCTCTCAGATGAGCAGTTCTTC. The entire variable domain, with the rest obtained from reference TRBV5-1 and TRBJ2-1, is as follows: KAGVTQTPRYLIKTRGQQVTLSCSPISGHRSVSWYQQTPGQGLQFLFEYFSETQRNKGNFPGRFSGRQFSNSRSEMNVSTLELGDSALYLCASSFAVLSDEQFFGPGTRLTVL.

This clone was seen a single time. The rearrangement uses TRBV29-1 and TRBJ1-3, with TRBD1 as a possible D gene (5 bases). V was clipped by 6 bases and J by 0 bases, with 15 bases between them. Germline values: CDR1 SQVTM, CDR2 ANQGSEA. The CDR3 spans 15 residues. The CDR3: CSVGYDRNSGNTIYF. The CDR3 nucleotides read TGCAGCGTGGGGTATGACAGAAACTCTGGAAACACCATATATTTT.